These 6 T cell receptor beta chains came from one sample sequenced in a study of T cells after yellow fever vaccination. TCRdb recomputed calls from the 5' RACE reads with MiXCR, one row per CDR3 protein. The sample holds around 88,000 distinct CDR3 sequences, more than 10% seen once. The starting material was CD8+ T cells not binding an NS4B(214-222) dextramer, sorted from PBMCs, obtained around 3 weeks after the first yellow fever vaccination. The receptors shown here come from a man aged 18 to 29 who received the YFV17D yellow fever vaccine.

CDR3 nucleotide sequence: TGTGCTAGTGGTTCCCCCCGGGCGCAAGCTACGCAGTATTTT. Protein: CASGSPRAQATQYF. This sequence joins TRBV12-5 and TRBJ2-3; D is unclear. CDR3 size: 14 residues. Trimming pared 4 bases from V and 8 bases from J, leaving 16 bases between. Germline CDR1 and CDR2: LGHNT and FRNRAP.

The chain is built from TRBV13 and TRBJ1-2; 7 nucleotides agree with TRBD1. Germline V gives CDR1 PRHDT, CDR2 FYEKMQ (reference sequence). Trimming removed 5 bases from V and 4 bases from J; junction bases left unmatched: 7. This CDR3 is 14 amino acids long. The CDR3 coding sequence is TGTGCCAGCAGCAAAGGGCAGGGGGGCTATGGCTACACCTTC. The encoded protein is CASSKGQGGYGYTF.

This clonotype was counted between two and nine times. V usage is TRBV5-1 and J usage is TRBJ2-1; 11 bases map to TRBD2. This CDR3 has 14 amino acids. CDR1 SGHRS and CDR2 YFSETQ come from the germline V gene. The trim removed 4 bases at V and 8 bases at J, leaving 5 bases unmatched. The CDR3 coding sequence is TGCGCCAGCAGCCCCACTAGCGGGGGCCATGAGCAGTTCTTC. Protein product: CASSPTSGGHEQFF.

This clonotype came up a few times. The chain links TRBV7-2 to TRBJ2-1, with 13 bases matching TRBD2. V was clipped by 5 bases and J by 6 bases; unmatched bases: 7. There are 16 residues in the CDR3. Germline assignment: CDR1 SGHTA and CDR2 FQGNSA. The CDR3 DNA is TGTGCCAGCAGCCATCCACTAGCGGGGGGGCGCAATGAGCAGTTCTTC. The encoded protein is CASSHPLAGGRNEQFF.

This clonotype was counted between two and nine times. This chain uses TRBV19 with TRBJ2-6; D is unclear. CDR1 is LNHDA, CDR2 SQIVND, per germline (reference sequence). The CDR3 is 12 residues long. Deletions cut 5 bases from V and 2 bases from J, with 1 base between. DNA for the CDR3: TGTGCCAGTAGTCCTGGGGCCAACGTCCTGACTTTC. Amino acid sequence: CASSPGANVLTF.

This clonotype came up a few times. The V call is TRBV12-3 or TRBV12-4, the J call TRBJ2-5; no reliable D call. The CDR3 runs 13 residues. Trimming removed 6 bases at V and 3 bases at J, with 11 bases between. CDR3 loop: CASRPNHEETQYF. CDR3 DNA: TGTGCCAGCAGACCTAACCACGAAGAGACCCAGTACTTC.